This T cell receptor (beta chain) came from a study of CD8+ T cells in alopecia areata. Across the study: The investigators scored severity in treated patients by the percentage of affected scalp area.

Following extraction, RNA underwent reverse transcription to cDNA, which served as the sequencing template. This table comes from immunoSEQ multiplex PCR, and its TCRdb copy is limited to in-frame clones, with some not included. The sample includes fewer than 150,000 clones, approximately 85% seen only once; the top ten take around a quarter. Comments on this clone: The antigen is unknown.

The sample's treatment: oral pan-JAK inhibitor, 5-10 mg twice daily. Germline lookup yields CDR1 MNHEY and CDR2 SVGAGI. With 7 bases removed from V and 5 bases from J, the gap between germline ends came to 12 bases. This CDR3 region has 13 residues. General observations from the study: Possibly because of HLA-related factors, TCR sharing was less clear across patients than in mice.

This TCR derives from a human donor with alopecia areata. This material consisted of CD8+ T cells sorted from blood, taken at week 4, from a patient treated with tofacitinib. The chain employs TRBV6-5 and TRBJ1-5; the D gene is possibly TRBD1 (6 bases). This CDR3 reads CASKPQGHQPQHF. The CDR3 DNA follows: TGTGCCAGCAAGCCACAGGGCCATCAGCCCCAGCATTTT.